This T cell receptor (beta chain) derives from a study of metastatic and nonmetastatic thyroid tumors. Background on the study: Comparison of repertoires was carried out across blood and tumor or nodule tissue from malignant and benign thyroid patients.

TCRdb redid the clone calls on the PCR reads using MiXCR. The table has roughly 90,000 clones, under 15% seen once; the top ten hold 3.6%. The V gene lost 5 bases and the J gene lost 2 bases, with 10 bases spanning the gap. The CDR3 is made up of 14 amino acids. Per the germline V gene, CDR1 is SNHLY and CDR2 is FYNNEI. Each patient went into thyroid surgery without having received any treatment. This clone was counted at least ten times. Sequencing was done on a sample of blood. The J gene is TRBJ1-5, the V gene TRBV2; no reliable D call. The TCR was taken from a female donor with papillary thyroid cancer or a benign thyroid nodule (not recorded which). Some clones in this sample may be carry-over from other donors' samples. CDR3 sequence: CASSPVGRNQPQHF. In DNA form, the CDR3 reads TGTGCCAGCAGTCCCGTTGGACGCAATCAGCCCCAGCATTTT.